The next 26 T cell receptor beta chains were all read from a single sample in a study of blood T cell repertoires in COVID-19. Clones were sequenced by immunoSEQ multiplex PCR, and TCRdb holds only the in-frame ones, with some missing. The data show approximately 290,000 clones, approximately 86% seen once. The sequencing input was peripheral blood. All receptors come from a man aged 18 to 30 with active or convalescent COVID-19.

J is TRBJ2-3 and V is TRBV27; 9 bases match TRBD2. Germline lookup yields CDR1 MNHEY and CDR2 SMNVEV (reference sequence). The trim removed 0 bases at V and 6 bases at J, leaving 4 bases unmatched. This CDR3 is 15 amino acids long. The CDR3 nucleotides are TGTGCCAGCAGTTTATCGGGGACTAGCTCCGATACGCAGTATTTT. This sequence encodes CASSLSGTSSDTQYF.

This clone was detected only once. V is TRBV29-1 and J is TRBJ1-2, with 9 bases fitting TRBD1. Germline CDR1 is SQVTM and CDR2 is ANQGSEA. The J segment lost 6 bases and the V segment lost 3 bases, leaving 8 bases of the junction unmatched. The CDR3 length is 14 residues. The CDR3 reads CSVEGQGVQNGYTF. CDR3 in DNA: TGCAGCGTTGAGGGACAGGGTGTTCAGAATGGCTACACCTTC.

The rearrangement joins TRBV5-5 to TRBJ1-4; D may be TRBD1 (5 bases). Trimming left V 4 bases short and J 3 bases short, with 19 bases between. Germline V lookup: CDR1 SGHKS, CDR2 YYEKEE (reference sequence). The CDR3 consists of 17 residues. CDR3 protein: CASSPKGPRTANEKLFF. CDR3 DNA sequence: TGTGCCAGCAGCCCCAAGGGGCCCCGAACAGCTAATGAAAAACTGTTTTTT.

The J gene is TRBJ2-7, the V gene TRBV21-1; the table's D call, TRBD1, has no DNA check behind it. TRBV21-1 is a pseudogene. CDR3 length: 15 residues. DNA of the CDR3: TGTGCCAGCAGCAAAGTAACACGTCCAGGGAATGAGCAGTACTTC. Translated, it gives CASSKVTRPGNEQYF.

This clone was detected only once. The chain has TRBV2 and TRBJ2-3, with D maybe TRBD2 (5 bases). Germline V gene lookup returns CDR1 SNHLY and CDR2 FYNNEI. The V end lost 2 bases, the J end lost 7 bases, and 19 bases lay between the germline ends. There are 16 residues in the CDR3. The CDR3 protein is CASSESGSTSRHTQYF. CDR3 coding DNA: TGTGCCAGCAGTGAAAGCGGCAGTACATCCCGGCATACGCAGTATTTT.

This clone was recorded only once. The V and J genes are TRBV27 and TRBJ1-2; no clear D. Deletions cut 8 bases from V and 5 bases from J, with 9 bases between. This CDR3 is 11 amino acids long. In germline, CDR1 is MNHEY, CDR2 SMNVEV (reference sequence). The CDR3 region is CASHDGYGYTF. The DNA of the CDR3 is TGTGCCAGCCACGACGGGTATGGCTACACCTTC.

The genes are TRBV5-1 and TRBJ2-2; no clear D. Trimming cost V 0 bases and J 2 bases, with 5 bases left between them. Germline CDR1 SGHRS, CDR2 YFSETQ. The CDR3 sequence is 14 residues long. Here the CDR3 reads CASSLVTNTGELFF. Written as DNA, the CDR3 is TGCGCCAGCAGCTTGGTGACTAACACCGGGGAGCTGTTTTTT.

This chain uses TRBV2 with TRBJ2-7, with 10 bases that match TRBD2. This CDR3 contains 15 residues. Germline CDR1 SNHLY, CDR2 FYNNEI. After removal of 1 base from V and 4 bases from J, the junction contained 4 bases not matched to a gene. The CDR3 sequence is CASSEGASGGYEQYF. Written as DNA, the CDR3 is TGTGCCAGCAGTGAAGGGGCTAGCGGGGGTTACGAGCAGTACTTC. The full variable domain, rest sourced from reference TRBV2 and TRBJ2-7, is EPEVTQTPSHQVTQMGQEVILRCVPISNHLYFYWYRQILGQKVEFLVSFYNNEISEKSEIFDDQFSVERPDGSNFTLKIRSTKLEDSAMYFCASSEGASGGYEQYFGPGTRLTVT.

This rearrangement joins TRBV6-5 to TRBJ2-5; tentatively, D is TRBD1 (5 bases). Germline CDR1 and CDR2: MNHEY and SVGAGI. The CDR3 runs to 11 residues. Trimming took 2 bases from V and 9 from J, leaving 7 bases between them. This CDR3 is CASSYVGAQYF. The DNA of the CDR3 is TGTGCCAGCAGTTACGTAGGGGCCCAGTACTTC.

The rearrangement joins TRBV4-1 to TRBJ1-2, with D possibly matching TRBD1 (6 bases). The length of the CDR3 is 16 residues. From germline, CDR1 is MGHRA and CDR2 YSYEKL. The germline V and J ends were trimmed by 4 bases and 1 base, with 16 bases remaining between them. The CDR3 DNA sequence: TGCGCCAGCAGCCTCAATTACGGGACACTTAACTATGGCTACACCTTC. This translates into CASSLNYGTLNYGYTF.

The chain couples TRBV7-8 to TRBJ1-1, with a possible D match to TRBD1 (5 bases). Trimming pared 5 bases from V and 1 base from J, leaving 11 bases between. The CDR3 has 14 residues. Germline V gene data show CDR1 as SGHVS and CDR2 as FQNEAQ. The CDR3 loop reads CASSPGGQNTEAFF. DNA for the CDR3: TGTGCCAGCAGCCCGGGGGGTCAGAACACTGAAGCTTTCTTT.

The chain combines TRBV19 with TRBJ1-5; D is ambiguous. CDR1 and CDR2 (germline): LNHDA, SQIVND (reference sequence). The CDR3 loop spans 13 amino acids. The V end was cut by 5 bases, the J end by 1 base, with 6 bases between. DNA of the CDR3: TGTGCCAGTAGTCCCCTGAGCAATCAGCCCCAGCATTTT. Its translation: CASSPLSNQPQHF.

Of note for this clone: This sample also contains other DNA sequences that code for the same CDR3. The gene calls are TRBV9 and TRBJ2-3; 11 nucleotides line up with TRBD2. Germline CDR1 and CDR2: SGDLS and YYNGEE. The CDR3 contains 15 residues. The ends lost 2 bases at V and 3 bases at J; junction bases unmatched: 2. The CDR3 sequence: CASSVSGRATDTQYF. For the CDR3, the DNA is TGTGCCAGCAGCGTTAGCGGGAGGGCGACAGATACGCAGTATTTT.

Ten or more counts support this clone. V is TRBV7-9 and J is TRBJ2-1; no firm D call. The V gene lost 7 bases and the J gene lost 6 bases, with 7 bases spanning the gap. This CDR3 is built from 11 residues. Germline loops: CDR1 SEHNR, CDR2 FQNEAQ (reference sequence). The CDR3 region has the DNA TGTGCCAGCATGGGCGCCAATGAGCAGTTCTTC. Translation gives CASMGANEQFF.

The rearrangement joins TRBV12-3 or TRBV12-4 to TRBJ2-1; D ambiguous. CDR3 length equals 11 residues. V was trimmed by 4 bases and J by 6 bases, leaving 4 bases between them. The chain's CDR3 is CASSSINEQFF. Here the CDR3 DNA reads TGTGCCAGCAGTTCCATCAATGAGCAGTTCTTC.

This chain connects TRBV7-2 to TRBJ2-7; D not certain. Trimming stripped 7 bases from V and 1 base from J, with 14 bases between. Germline V gene lookup returns CDR1 SGHTA and CDR2 FQGNSA. CDR3 length equals 14 residues. This chain's CDR3 is CASTHPGESYEQYF. In nucleotides, the CDR3 is TGTGCCAGCACCCATCCTGGAGAATCCTACGAGCAGTACTTC. The entire variable domain, with the rest obtained from reference TRBV7-2 and TRBJ2-7, is as follows: GAGVSQSPSNKVTEKGKDVELRCDPISGHTALYWYRQSLGQGLEFLIYFQGNSAPDKSGLPSDRFSAERTGGSVSTLTIQRTQQEDSAVYLCASTHPGESYEQYFGPGTRLTVT.

The chain couples TRBV9 to TRBJ2-1, with TRBD2 matching 8 bases. Germline lookup yields CDR1 SGDLS and CDR2 YYNGEE. Trimming at V came to 2 bases and at J to 9 bases, leaving 10 bases not matched to a gene. This CDR3 has 15 amino acids. The CDR3 protein is CASSVGTRDGGEQFF. The CDR3, as DNA: TGTGCCAGCAGCGTCGGGACTAGAGACGGAGGTGAGCAGTTCTTC.

V and J are TRBV27 and TRBJ2-1, with 13 bases matching TRBD2. The V gene's germline CDR1 is MNHEY and CDR2 SMNVEV (reference sequence). CDR3 size: 15 residues. The ends lost 6 bases at V and 5 bases at J; junction bases unmatched: 4. CDR3 residues: CASSSGTSGNNEQFF. The CDR3 DNA follows: TGTGCCAGCAGCTCCGGGACTAGCGGGAACAATGAGCAGTTCTTC.

This clone has only one observation. This chain uses TRBV24-1 with TRBJ2-1; 7 bases map to TRBD1. Germline assignment: CDR1 KGHDR and CDR2 SFDVKD. The V gene end was trimmed by 4 bases and the J gene end by 0 bases; junction bases not matched to a gene: 5. The CDR3 is made up of 16 amino acids. The CDR3, as DNA: TGTGCCACCAGTGACGGGGACAGCTTCTCCTACAATGAGCAGTTCTTC. Protein product: CATSDGDSFSYNEQFF.

This chain links TRBV28 with TRBJ1-1; TRBD1 matches 9 bases. The J segment lost 0 bases and the V segment lost 6 bases, leaving 5 bases of the junction unmatched. Germline CDR1 is MDHEN and CDR2 is SYDVKM. CDR3 length: 15 residues. The CDR3 DNA follows: TGTGCCAGCAGAAAGGACAGGGGAATGAACACTGAAGCTTTCTTT. It encodes CASRKDRGMNTEAFF.

This chain connects TRBV2 to TRBJ1-5; TRBD1 agrees at 7 bases. The CDR3 is made up of 14 amino acids. The germline gives CDR1 SNHLY, CDR2 FYNNEI. V gave up 7 bases and J gave up 4 bases; unmatched junction bases: 7. In nucleotides, the CDR3 is TGTGCCAGCATAGGGACAGTGGGTAATCAGCCCCAGCATTTT. It codes for CASIGTVGNQPQHF.

V gene TRBV7-2 combines with J gene TRBJ2-7; 10 positions agree with TRBD2. The length of the CDR3 is 18 residues. V shed 2 bases and J 0 bases; nucleotides not matched to a gene: 10. Germline values: CDR1 SGHTA, CDR2 FQGNSA. The CDR3 nucleotides read TGTGCCAGCAGCTTACGCGGTCTAGCGGGAGATATCTCCTACGAGCAGTACTTC. It encodes CASSLRGLAGDISYEQYF.

The J gene is TRBJ2-7, the V gene TRBV10-1, with TRBD2 identical over 8 bases. Germline lookup yields CDR1 WNHNN and CDR2 SYGVQD (reference sequence). The CDR3 consists of 13 residues. The J segment lost 6 bases and the V segment lost 5 bases, leaving 6 bases of the junction unmatched. The CDR3 is CASSTRGGREQYF. Here the CDR3 DNA reads TGCGCCAGCAGTACCCGGGGGGGGCGCGAGCAGTACTTC.

The chain links TRBV27 to TRBJ1-5; D call uncertain. This CDR3 is 13 amino acids long. The germline gives CDR1 MNHEY, CDR2 SMNVEV (reference sequence). Trimming left V 2 bases short and J 5 bases short, with 7 bases between. The CDR3 region has the DNA TGTGCCAGCAGTTTAATCGGGGATCAGCCCCAGCATTTT. It is translated as CASSLIGDQPQHF.

The chain combines TRBV6-4 with TRBJ2-2; possibly TRBD1 for D (5 bases). Trimming cost V 3 bases and J 4 bases, with 21 bases left between them. Germline V lookup: CDR1 MRHNA, CDR2 SNTAGT. CDR3 length: 18 residues. CDR3 region: CASSEAGFEQEVTGELFF. The CDR3 bases are TGTGCCAGCAGTGAGGCAGGGTTCGAACAAGAGGTCACCGGGGAGCTGTTTTTT.

The rearrangement uses TRBV11-2 and TRBJ2-7, with 9 bases identical to TRBD2. The CDR3 covers 17 residues. With 1 base clipped from V and 4 bases from J, the junction kept 11 bases outside the gene matches. The germline gives CDR1 SGHAT, CDR2 FQNNGV. The CDR3 loop is CASSLVGIGGRGYEQYF. For the CDR3, the DNA is TGTGCCAGCAGCTTAGTGGGTATCGGCGGGAGGGGGTACGAGCAGTACTTC.